One and the same sample provided the 21 T cell receptor beta chains below, sequenced in a study of radiotherapy plus CTLA-4 blockade in lung cancer. The data were produced by immunoSEQ multiplex PCR, yet TCRdb's version contains in-frame clones alone and is incomplete. This sample has about 57,000 clones, with under 80% found just once. Specimen: peripheral blood, collected from a patient treated with radiotherapy plus ipilimumab. Every receptor here comes from a human donor with non-small cell lung cancer who had a complete response to radiotherapy plus ipilimumab.

The chain couples TRBV7-8 to TRBJ1-5, with D unclear. Germline-derived CDR1 and CDR2 are SGHVS and FQNEAQ. V was shortened by 1 base and J by 7 bases, with 14 bases between the two germline ends. The length of the CDR3 is 15 residues. CDR3 sequence reads: CASSLVIGELQPQHF. The CDR3 coding sequence is TGTGCCAGCAGCTTAGTCATTGGGGAGTTACAGCCCCAGCATTTT.

The chain has TRBV19 and TRBJ2-7; 7 bases are a match to TRBD2. The CDR3 consists of 18 residues. Germline CDR1 is LNHDA and CDR2 is SQIVND (reference sequence). V lost 0 bases to trimming and J lost 4 bases; unmatched junction nucleotides: 15. The CDR3 reads CASSIEAGGRTRPYEQYF. The CDR3 bases are TGTGCCAGTAGTATAGAGGCCGGGGGGAGGACTCGACCTTACGAGCAGTACTTC.

This clone has just a few counts. The chain employs TRBV6-1 and TRBJ1-1; a weak D match, TRBD1 (6 bases). Between the trimmed V and J ends, which lost 9 bases and 4 bases, there was a span of 12 bases. There are 12 residues in the CDR3. CDR1 and CDR2 from the germline V gene are MNHNS and SASEGT. The CDR3 is CASQTGVTEAFF. CDR3 sequence (DNA): TGTGCCAGTCAGACAGGAGTCACTGAAGCTTTCTTT.

The chain combines TRBV19 with TRBJ1-3, with D unresolved. Germline V CDR1 and CDR2: LNHDA, SQIVND (reference sequence). The V gene lost 3 bases and the J gene lost 0 bases, with 12 bases spanning the gap. The CDR3 has 16 amino acids. The CDR3 nucleotides are TGTGCCAGTAGTATCGCTGCGGGCCACTCTGGAAACACCATATATTTT. Protein: CASSIAAGHSGNTIYF.

The chain carries TRBV5-1 and TRBJ1-3; no reliable D call. CDR3 length equals 13 residues. V was cut by 5 bases and J by 0 bases, with 6 bases left in between. CDR1 and CDR2 from the germline V gene are SGHRS and YFSETQ. This chain's CDR3 is CASRGSSGNTIYF. The DNA of the CDR3 is TGCGCCAGCAGGGGGAGCTCTGGAAACACCATATATTTT.

J is TRBJ2-1 and V is TRBV29-1; D is uncertain. CDR1 is SQVTM, CDR2 ANQGSEA, per germline. The CDR3 contains 14 residues. V was trimmed by 7 bases and J by 2 bases, leaving 15 bases between them. In nucleotides, the CDR3 is TGCAGCGGGGTCGAAGTTCGGGCCTACAATGAGCAGTTCTTC. Protein: CSGVEVRAYNEQFF.

J is TRBJ1-1 and V is TRBV18; TRBD1 is a possible D gene (5 bases). This CDR3 is 15 amino acids long. Trimming removed 8 bases at V and 2 bases at J, with 18 bases between. Germline lookup yields CDR1 KGHSH and CDR2 LQKENI. The CDR3 is CASQPGGGVNTEAFF. In nucleotides, the CDR3 is TGTGCCAGCCAACCGGGGGGAGGGGTCAACACTGAAGCTTTCTTT.

The genes are TRBV10-2 and TRBJ1-6; a possible D gene is TRBD1 (6 bases). Germline CDR1 is WSHSY and CDR2 is SAAADI. The V gene lost 3 bases and the J gene lost 7 bases, with 19 bases spanning the gap. The length of the CDR3 is 17 residues. CDR3 sequence reads: CASSETVQTGINSPLHF. CDR3 nucleotide sequence: TGCGCCAGCAGTGAAACTGTCCAGACAGGCATCAATTCACCCCTCCACTTT.

V gene TRBV5-1 combines with J gene TRBJ1-2; D is unresolved. Germline CDR1 SGHRS, CDR2 YFSETQ. Trimming took 0 bases from V and 5 from J, leaving 17 bases between them. The CDR3 contains 16 residues. In DNA form, the CDR3 reads TGCGCCAGCAGCTTGGAAGGCGGGCCTACATATTATGGCTACACCTTC. Encoded protein: CASSLEGGPTYYGYTF.

This rearrangement joins TRBV7-2 to TRBJ2-3; 7 nucleotides line up with TRBD2. Germline CDR1 reads SGHTA; CDR2 reads FQGNSA. There are 15 residues in the CDR3. V was pared by 3 bases and J by 5 bases, with 8 bases of the junction left unmatched. The CDR3: CASSLGRGRVDTQYF. As DNA, the CDR3 is TGTGCCAGCAGCTTGGGTCGCGGGAGAGTAGATACGCAGTATTTT.

The J gene is TRBJ2-5, the V gene TRBV7-2, with 7 bases matching TRBD1. The J segment lost 7 bases and the V segment lost 1 base, leaving 9 bases of the junction unmatched. The CDR3 spans 15 residues. Germline CDR1 is SGHTA and CDR2 is FQGNSA. CDR3 coding DNA: TGTGCCAGCAGCTTAGGAGGGAGACAGGGTGGGACCCAGTACTTC. Protein product: CASSLGGRQGGTQYF.

The V gene is TRBV4-1, the J gene TRBJ2-1; perhaps TRBD2 as D (5 bases). Germline V gives CDR1 MGHRA, CDR2 YSYEKL. CDR3 length equals 16 residues. The V gene lost 0 bases and the J gene lost 6 bases, with 15 bases spanning the gap. The CDR3: CASSQDPSRGSNEQFF. The CDR3, as DNA: TGCGCCAGCAGCCAAGATCCATCGCGAGGGAGCAATGAGCAGTTCTTC.

V gene TRBV7-8 combines with J gene TRBJ1-6, with 8 bases that match TRBD1. CDR1 SGHVS and CDR2 FQNEAQ come from the germline V gene. V trimming: 1 base; J trimming: 7 bases; junction bases outside the gene matches: 6. The CDR3 is made up of 16 amino acids. The CDR3 coding sequence is TGTGCCAGCAGCTTAGGAGCAGGGGGCGTAAATTCACCCCTCCACTTT. Amino acids: CASSLGAGGVNSPLHF.

This clone turned up a few times. This sequence joins TRBV7-2 and TRBJ2-7; 11 nucleotides agree with TRBD2. This CDR3 contains 14 residues. Trimming cost V 3 bases and J 2 bases; bases outside gene matches: 0. Germline lookup yields CDR1 SGHTA and CDR2 FQGNSA. CDR3 nucleotides: TGTGCCAGCAGCTTTAGCGGGGGGGCCTACGAGCAGTACTTC. It is translated as CASSFSGGAYEQYF.

This chain's CDR3 is CASVRGSFPTDTQYF. CDR3 nucleotide sequence: TGCGCCAGTGTAAGGGGATCGTTCCCCACAGATACGCAGTATTTT. V is TRBV4-1 and J is TRBJ2-3; D might be TRBD1 (5 bases). This CDR3 region has 15 residues. The V gene lost 9 bases and the J gene lost 2 bases, with 18 bases spanning the gap. Germline CDR1 and CDR2: MGHRA and YSYEKL.

In this sample, this clone turned up a few times. V is TRBV29-1 and J is TRBJ1-3; D possibly corresponds to TRBD1 (5 bases). Deletions cut 4 bases from V and 0 bases from J, with 7 bases between. CDR3 length equals 13 residues. Germline CDR1 is SQVTM and CDR2 is ANQGSEA. This CDR3 reads CSVAGNSGNTIYF. In DNA form, the CDR3 reads TGCAGCGTTGCAGGGAACTCTGGAAACACCATATATTTT.

The genes are TRBV15 and TRBJ2-4, with TRBD2 matching over 8 bases. V trimming: 7 bases; J trimming: 6 bases; junction bases outside the gene matches: 17. This CDR3 comprises 17 residues. The V gene's germline CDR1 is LNHNV and CDR2 YYDKDF (reference sequence). The CDR3, as DNA: TGTGCCACCACCGATAAACGTGCTAGCGGGTTACCAAACATTCAGTACTTC. Amino acid sequence: CATTDKRASGLPNIQYF.

The chain combines TRBV5-6 with TRBJ1-1, with no clear D. The CDR3 covers 15 residues. Germline assignment: CDR1 SGHDT and CDR2 YYEEEE. Deletions cut 1 base from V and 0 bases from J, with 10 bases between. The CDR3 DNA reads as TGTGCCAGCAGCTTGTGGGGAGTGATGAACACTGAAGCTTTCTTT. Protein sequence: CASSLWGVMNTEAFF.

This sequence joins TRBV18 and TRBJ1-2; the match to TRBD1 covers 10 bases. The V gene end was trimmed by 0 bases and the J gene end by 8 bases; junction bases not matched to a gene: 6. Per the germline V gene, CDR1 is KGHSH and CDR2 is LQKENI. The CDR3 is made up of 15 amino acids. The CDR3 region is CASSPPRTGGGGYTF. The CDR3 nucleotides read TGTGCCAGCTCACCACCTCGGACAGGGGGAGGGGGCTACACCTTC.

This chain joins TRBV18 and TRBJ2-5; TRBD2 aligns across 9 bases. The CDR3 consists of 14 residues. Unmatched junction bases numbered 2, after V lost 2 bases and J lost 4 bases. Germline V CDR1 and CDR2: KGHSH, LQKENI. The CDR3 loop reads CASSPETSGETQYF. The DNA of the CDR3 is TGTGCCAGCTCACCAGAGACTAGCGGAGAGACCCAGTACTTC.

This sequence joins TRBV6-1 and TRBJ1-3; 9 bases line up with TRBD1. The CDR3 is 20 residues long. J was trimmed by 0 bases and V by 3 bases; bases with no gene match: 15. Germline CDR1 is MNHNS and CDR2 is SASEGT. The CDR3 protein is CASSEEYPGQGSISGNTIYF. In nucleotides, the CDR3 is TGTGCCAGCAGTGAGGAATATCCGGGACAGGGCTCAATCTCTGGAAACACCATATATTTT.